These 9 T cell receptor beta chains came from one sample sequenced in a study of cytomegalovirus exposure and HLA in healthy donors. The primer mix had 60 Vbeta and 13 Jbeta primers. Clones were sequenced by immunoSEQ multiplex PCR, and TCRdb holds only the in-frame ones, with some missing. The sample lists 150,000 to 180,000 clones; 65% to 85% were seen once. Sequenced: PBMCs. Receptors originate from a man aged 18 to 29 in good health and CMV-seronegative.

The rearrangement links TRBV10-3 to TRBJ2-6; 7 bases agree with TRBD2. The CDR3 totals 16 residues. The junction had 9 bases not matched to a gene; V was cut back by 9 bases and J by 1 base. Germline loops: CDR1 ENHRY, CDR2 SYGVKD. The CDR3 region has the DNA TGTGCCATGGGTTGGGGGGGTTCTTCTGGGGCCAACGTCCTGACTTTC. Protein: CAMGWGGSSGANVLTF.

In its sample, this clone was seen a few times. The chain joins TRBV6-4 to TRBJ1-1; D remains unclear. The germline V gene has CDR1 MRHNA and CDR2 SNTAGT. The ends were cut back, 4 bases at V and 1 base at J, with 7 bases in the middle. CDR3 length: 13 amino acids. The CDR3 DNA is TGTGCCAGCAGTGCTAGACGGAACACTGAAGCTTTCTTT. This codes for CASSARRNTEAFF.

This clone showed up just a few times. The DNA for the CDR3 is TGTGCCAGCAGCATACAGGACCGCGAGCTTGGTCTCACCTTC. It translates to CASSIQDRELGLTF. This chain uses TRBV28 with TRBJ1-2; maybe TRBD1 (5 bases). Trimming removed 6 bases at V and 13 bases at J, with 24 bases between. This CDR3 is 14 amino acids long. Germline values: CDR1 MDHEN, CDR2 SYDVKM.

The chain employs TRBV19 and TRBJ1-1; D is ambiguous. Trimming removed 6 bases from V and 3 bases from J, with 17 bases in between. The CDR3 has 15 amino acids. Germline CDR1 reads LNHDA; CDR2 reads SQIVND (reference sequence). This chain's CDR3 is CASRDKGRGYTEAFF. In nucleotides, the CDR3 is TGTGCCAGTAGAGACAAGGGCAGAGGGTACACTGAAGCTTTCTTT.

The chain joins TRBV2 to TRBJ1-3; D remains unclear. V lost 6 bases, J lost 4 bases, and 13 bases lay in between. The CDR3 loop spans 14 amino acids. Germline V gene sequence: CDR1 SNHLY, CDR2 FYNNEI. The CDR3 region has the DNA TGTGCCAGCAGCCAATCCCCGGAGGGAAACACCATATATTTT. It specifies CASSQSPEGNTIYF.

The chain has TRBV14 and TRBJ1-2; D unclear. Trimming removed 5 bases from V and 5 bases from J, with 12 bases in between. The CDR3 loop spans 13 amino acids. The germline V gene has CDR1 SGHDN and CDR2 FVKESK. Here the CDR3 DNA reads TGTGCCAGCAGCATAGCGTGGGCGTATGGCTACACCTTC. Its translation: CASSIAWAYGYTF.

This sequence joins TRBV21-1 and TRBJ1-4; the DNA was not compared with TRBD1, the D call given in the table. TRBV21-1 represents a pseudogene. CDR3 length: 13 amino acids. The CDR3 loop is CASSGSGNEKLFF. CDR3 nucleotide sequence: TGTGCCAGCAGCGGATCAGGTAATGAAAAACTGTTTTTT.

The rearrangement uses TRBV7-9 and TRBJ1-6; D possibly corresponds to TRBD1 (6 bases). V lost 1 base to trimming and J lost 3 bases, with 10 bases between them. The germline V gene encodes CDR1 SEHNR and CDR2 FQNEAQ (reference sequence). The CDR3 sequence is 16 residues long. CDR3 in DNA: TGTGCCAGCAGCTTAGGGGGGACATACTATAATTCACCCCTCCACTTT. Its protein product is CASSLGGTYYNSPLHF. The entire variable domain, with the rest obtained from reference TRBV7-9 and TRBJ1-6, is as follows: DTGVSQNPRHKITKRGQNVTFRCDPISEHNRLYWYRQTLGQGPEFLTYFQNEAQLEKSRLLSDRFSAERPKGSFSTLEIQRTEQGDSAMYLCASSLGGTYYNSPLHFGNGTRLTVT.

A single count supports this clone. J is TRBJ2-4 and V is TRBV19, with 7 bases aligning to TRBD2. The CDR3 length is 14 residues. Trimming at V came to 0 bases and at J to 8 bases, leaving 4 bases not matched to a gene. Germline V gene data show CDR1 as LNHDA and CDR2 as SQIVND (reference sequence). Written as DNA, the CDR3 is TGTGCCAGTAGTATAGATCGGGCGGGGGACATTCAGTACTTC. Its protein product is CASSIDRAGDIQYF.